This T cell receptor beta chain comes out of a study of shared clonotypes between healthy human individuals. Authors' data handling: Filtering differed because ImmunoSEQ produced junction-only sequences that carried no quality scores. TCRdb's copy holds only in-frame clones and misses some; the assay was immunoSEQ multiplex PCR. V, J and clone size were drawn from that table, and D and trimming were deduced from the DNA. The sample includes 700,000 or so clones, less than 80% of them seen just once. The germline CDR1 and CDR2 sequences are MNHNS and SASEGT. V was shortened by 7 bases and J by 1 base, with 17 bases between the two germline ends. The CDR3 has 15 residues.

This sequence was found in a woman aged 30 to 39 in good health. V usage is TRBV6-1 and J usage is TRBJ2-7; D unclear. The sample taken for sequencing was memory CD4+ T cells sorted from blood. Subset indicated: CD45RA-negative fraction. The CDR3 spells CASIEDLGRSYEQYF. The CDR3 nucleotides are TGTGCCAGCATCGAAGACCTAGGGCGGTCCTACGAGCAGTACTTC.